The 32 T cell receptor beta chains given below trace back to one sample, sequenced in a study of blood T cell repertoires in COVID-19. The method was immunoSEQ multiplex PCR; TCRdb's version includes in-frame clones alone and lacks a portion of them. The profile shows some 130,000 clones, more than 70% of them singletons. The sequenced sample consisted of peripheral blood. The receptors derive from a woman in her sixties with acute or convalescent COVID-19.

The chain recombines TRBV5-1 with TRBJ2-1; D may be TRBD2 (5 bases). With 0 bases removed from V and 2 bases from J, the gap between germline ends came to 6 bases. The germline gives CDR1 SGHRS, CDR2 YFSETQ. This CDR3 region has 14 residues. The CDR3 here is CASSLDGTYNEQFF. The CDR3, as DNA: TGCGCCAGCAGCTTGGACGGGACCTACAATGAGCAGTTCTTC. The full variable domain, in which reference TRBV5-1 and TRBJ2-1 provide the parts outside the CDR3, is KAGVTQTPRYLIKTRGQQVTLSCSPISGHRSVSWYQQTPGQGLQFLFEYFSETQRNKGNFPGRFSGRQFSNSRSEMNVSTLELGDSALYLCASSLDGTYNEQFFGPGTRLTVL.

As DNA, the CDR3 is TGTGCCAGTAGTATGCGGGGCGGGGAGACCCAGTACTTC. Encoded protein: CASSMRGGETQYF. The V gene is TRBV19, the J gene TRBJ2-5; perhaps TRBD2 as D (6 bases). This CDR3 contains 13 residues. V lost 3 bases and J 5 bases, leaving 10 bases between the germline ends. The germline gives CDR1 LNHDA, CDR2 SQIVND (reference sequence).

This clone showed up just once. The chain employs TRBV4-2 and TRBJ1-4, with D unresolved. CDR3 length: 15 residues. Germline loops: CDR1 LGHNA, CDR2 YNFKEQ. V was clipped by 1 base and J by 8 bases, with 14 bases between them. The CDR3 DNA is TGTGCCAGCAGCCAAGCGGCAGCCGGAGGGGAAAAACTGTTTTTT. Residues: CASSQAAAGGEKLFF.

The CDR3 loop reads CASSPIGGDTQYF. CDR3 nucleotide sequence: TGTGCCAGCTCACCTATCGGGGGAGATACGCAGTATTTT. The gene calls are TRBV18 and TRBJ2-3; TRBD2 might be the D (6 bases). The V end was cut by 3 bases, the J end by 5 bases, with 9 bases between. The CDR3 covers 13 residues. The germline CDR1 and CDR2 sequences are KGHSH and LQKENI. Together with reference TRBV18 and TRBJ2-3, the CDR3 gives the full variable domain: NAGVMQNPRHLVRRRGQEARLRCSPMKGHSHVYWYRQLPEEGLKFMVYLQKENIIDESGMPKERFSAEFPKEGPSILRIQQVVRGDSAAYFCASSPIGGDTQYFGPGTRLTVL.

This clone has a single count. V usage is TRBV2 and J usage is TRBJ2-6; 7 bases align to TRBD1. V was pared by 5 bases and J by 0 bases, with 4 bases of the junction left unmatched. This CDR3 is 16 amino acids long. From germline, CDR1 is SNHLY and CDR2 FYNNEI. Here the CDR3 reads CASSRQGSSGANVLTF. CDR3 sequence (DNA): TGTGCCAGCAGTCGACAGGGATCCTCTGGGGCCAACGTCCTGACTTTC.

The rearrangement uses TRBV5-1 and TRBJ1-3; unclear D gene. V dropped 0 bases and J dropped 2 bases, with 9 bases sitting between them. The CDR3 is 15 residues long. Germline assignment: CDR1 SGHRS and CDR2 YFSETQ. CDR3 coding DNA: TGCGCCAGCAGCTTGGGGGAGGTGGCTGGAAACACCATATATTTT. Amino acids: CASSLGEVAGNTIYF.

The chain employs TRBV20-1 and TRBJ2-1; no clear D. The germline V and J ends were trimmed by 3 bases and 12 bases, with 9 bases remaining between them. The CDR3 totals 10 residues. The germline V gene has CDR1 DFQATT and CDR2 SNEGSKA (reference sequence). Here the CDR3 reads CSASTPGQFF. The CDR3 DNA reads TGCAGTGCTAGCACTCCGGGGCAGTTCTTC.

This clone was detected once. The genes are TRBV29-1 and TRBJ2-7; D not certain. This CDR3 has 12 amino acids. V was trimmed by 4 bases and J by 5 bases, leaving 12 bases between them. The germline gives CDR1 SQVTM, CDR2 ANQGSEA. CDR3 in amino acids: CSVANTPDEQYV. The CDR3 bases are TGCAGCGTTGCAAATACCCCGGACGAGCAGTACGTC.

The table lists this clone with a count of one. V and J are TRBV14 and TRBJ1-6; 9 nucleotides line up with TRBD1. V trimming: 3 bases; J trimming: 10 bases; junction bases outside the gene matches: 7. Germline CDR1 SGHDN, CDR2 FVKESK. CDR3 length equals 15 residues. As DNA, the CDR3 is TGTGCCAGCAGCCAGAACCCGGGACAGGGATCACCCCTCCACTTT. Translated, it gives CASSQNPGQGSPLHF.

The chain has TRBV27 and TRBJ2-3; the match to TRBD2 covers 7 bases. J was trimmed by 0 bases and V by 5 bases; bases with no gene match: 8. CDR3 length: 16 amino acids. Germline assignment: CDR1 MNHEY and CDR2 SMNVEV (reference sequence). CDR3 region: CASSPRGAGSTDTQYF. CDR3 bases: TGTGCCAGCAGTCCCCGGGGAGCGGGAAGCACAGATACGCAGTATTTT.

The chain is built from TRBV29-1 and TRBJ2-1; 11 nucleotides match TRBD2. The CDR3 loop spans 15 amino acids. Trimming cost V 6 bases and J 7 bases; bases outside gene matches: 11. Germline lookup yields CDR1 SQVTM and CDR2 ANQGSEA. The CDR3 DNA sequence: TGCAGCGTAGTCCCTAGCGGGAGGTCTAAAAATGAGCAGTTCTTC. Translating gives CSVVPSGRSKNEQFF.

V is TRBV12-3 or TRBV12-4 and J is TRBJ1-6, with TRBD1 matching over 9 bases. The trim removed 5 bases at V and 12 bases at J, leaving 5 bases unmatched. The CDR3 is 13 amino acids. CDR3 sequence: CASSLGQGLPLHF. CDR3 DNA sequence: TGTGCCAGCAGTCTGGGACAGGGATTACCCCTCCACTTT.

The J gene is TRBJ1-2, the V gene TRBV28; 8 bases align to TRBD1. CDR3 size: 14 residues. The germline gives CDR1 MDHEN, CDR2 SYDVKM. J lost 8 bases, V lost 6 bases, and 11 bases had no gene match. Here the CDR3 DNA reads TGTGCCAGCAGCCTACGGGGACAGGTTAGGGGCTACACCTTC. It specifies CASSLRGQVRGYTF.

The chain has TRBV11-3 and TRBJ2-3, with TRBD2 matching over 8 bases. CDR1 is SGHNT, CDR2 YENEEA, per germline. The CDR3 has 16 residues. With V trimmed by 3 bases and J by 2 bases, 7 bases remained unmatched. The DNA for the CDR3 is TGTGCCAGCAGCTTCGGCGGCGGGAGGTACACAGATACGCAGTATTTT. Residues: CASSFGGGRYTDTQYF.

The J gene is TRBJ2-1, the V gene TRBV6-4, with a tentative D call TRBD1 (6 bases). Germline loops: CDR1 MRHNA, CDR2 SNTAGT. V was clipped by 5 bases and J by 6 bases, with 20 bases between them. The CDR3 has 16 residues. The CDR3 protein is CASSKAGTRGTNEQFF. CDR3 bases: TGTGCCAGCAGTAAAGCAGGGACAAGAGGGACCAATGAGCAGTTCTTC.

This rearrangement joins TRBV19 to TRBJ2-1, with TRBD1 matching over 9 bases. The V and J ends lost 5 bases and 8 bases, in that order; junction bases with no gene match: 10. CDR1 and CDR2 from the germline V gene are LNHDA and SQIVND (reference sequence). This CDR3 has 15 amino acids. As DNA, the CDR3 is TGTGCCAGTAGTCTACCGGGACAGGGATCGGATGAGCAGTTCTTC. This translates into CASSLPGQGSDEQFF.

The chain couples TRBV3-1 (or the pseudogene TRBV3-2) to TRBJ1-2; possible D gene TRBD1, 5 bases. The V gene lost 0 bases and the J gene lost 6 bases, with 11 bases spanning the gap. Germline V CDR1 and CDR2: LGHDT, YNNKEL (reference sequence). The CDR3 sequence is 14 residues long. The CDR3: CASSQDGRTHGYTF. The CDR3 DNA reads TGTGCCAGCAGCCAAGATGGCAGGACACATGGCTACACCTTC.

V gene TRBV3-1 (or the pseudogene TRBV3-2) combines with J gene TRBJ1-1; 8 nucleotides align to TRBD1. This CDR3 is built from 14 residues. Germline loops: CDR1 LGHDT, CDR2 YNNKEL (reference sequence). The trim removed 1 base at V and 3 bases at J, leaving 1 base unmatched. The chain's CDR3 is CASSQVQGDTEAFF. CDR3 bases: TGTGCCAGCAGCCAAGTACAGGGGGACACTGAAGCTTTCTTT.

V usage is TRBV7-9 and J usage is TRBJ2-1; D is possibly TRBD2 (6 bases). V lost 1 base to trimming and J lost 2 bases, with 9 bases between them. Germline assignment: CDR1 SEHNR and CDR2 FQNEAQ (reference sequence). This CDR3 has 15 amino acids. CDR3 residues: CASSLGLATYNEQFF. CDR3 sequence (DNA): TGTGCCAGCAGCTTAGGGCTAGCGACCTACAATGAGCAGTTCTTC.

This chain joins TRBV11-2 and TRBJ2-7; TRBD2 aligns across 15 bases. This CDR3 has 18 residues. Trimming at V came to 2 bases and at J to 5 bases, leaving 10 bases not matched to a gene. The germline V gene encodes CDR1 SGHAT and CDR2 FQNNGV. CDR3 sequence reads: CASSLRGLAGGLTNEQYF. The CDR3 nucleotides read TGTGCCAGCAGCTTAAGGGGACTAGCGGGAGGCCTTACGAACGAGCAGTACTTC. Drawing the rest from reference TRBV11-2 and TRBJ2-7, the complete variable domain is EAGVAQSPRYKIIEKRQSVAFWCNPISGHATLYWYQQILGQGPKLLIQFQNNGVVDDSQLPKDRFSAERLKGVDSTLKIQPAKLEDSAVYLCASSLRGLAGGLTNEQYFGPGTRLTVT.

The V and J genes are TRBV29-1 and TRBJ1-2, with 7 bases lining up with TRBD1. The CDR3 has 12 amino acids. The trim removed 6 bases at V and 6 bases at J, leaving 7 bases unmatched. Per the germline V gene, CDR1 is SQVTM and CDR2 is ANQGSEA. The CDR3 sequence is CSVEDRSDGYTF. The CDR3 coding sequence is TGCAGCGTCGAGGACAGGAGCGATGGCTACACCTTC.

This rearrangement joins TRBV4-1 to TRBJ1-2; possible D gene TRBD1, 6 bases. Trimming stripped 4 bases from V and 2 bases from J, with 14 bases between. Per germline, CDR1 MGHRA and CDR2 YSYEKL. The CDR3 runs to 15 residues. DNA of the CDR3: TGCGCCAGCAGCCCTCGGACAGCCTCGAACTATGGCTACACCTTC. It translates to CASSPRTASNYGYTF.

The V call is TRBV19, the J call TRBJ1-5, with D hard to call. With 6 bases removed from V and 0 bases from J, the gap between germline ends came to 21 bases. From germline, CDR1 is LNHDA and CDR2 SQIVND (reference sequence). This CDR3 is 18 amino acids long. The CDR3 nucleotides are TGTGCCAGTAGGGTAGAAGGTCACGGGGATTATAGCAATCAGCCCCAGCATTTT. This sequence encodes CASRVEGHGDYSNQPQHF.

V gene TRBV19 combines with J gene TRBJ1-6; TRBD1 agrees at 7 bases. CDR1 LNHDA and CDR2 SQIVND come from the germline V gene (reference sequence). The CDR3 has 15 amino acids. V lost 4 bases to trimming and J lost 5 bases; unmatched junction nucleotides: 5. CDR3 protein: CASSTRQGDNSPLHF. The CDR3 nucleotides are TGTGCCAGTAGTACCCGACAGGGTGATAATTCACCCCTCCACTTT.

This sequence joins TRBV9 and TRBJ2-3, with 7 bases matching TRBD2. V shed 2 bases and J 5 bases; nucleotides not matched to a gene: 5. CDR1 and CDR2 from the germline V gene are SGDLS and YYNGEE. The CDR3 is 14 residues long. CDR3 residues: CASSVTSDIDTQYF. CDR3 nucleotides: TGTGCCAGCAGCGTTACTAGCGACATAGATACGCAGTATTTT.

The rearrangement joins TRBV10-1 to TRBJ1-1; TRBD1 matches 8 bases. Losses at the gene ends were 6 bases for V and 5 bases for J; bases not matched to a gene: 5. The CDR3 covers 13 residues. Germline assignment: CDR1 WNHNN and CDR2 SYGVQD (reference sequence). CDR3 DNA: TGCGCCAGCAGCCGGACAGGGCGAACTGAAGCTTTCTTT. The encoded protein is CASSRTGRTEAFF.

The DNA for the CDR3 is TGCGCCAGCAGCTTGGGACAGGATGGAAACACCATATATTTT. This codes for CASSLGQDGNTIYF. This chain uses TRBV5-1 with TRBJ1-3, with D possibly TRBD1 on 6 matching bases. V was shortened by 0 bases and J by 3 bases, with 7 bases between the two germline ends. CDR1 is SGHRS, CDR2 YFSETQ, per germline. The CDR3 sequence is 14 residues long.

The rearrangement uses TRBV27 and TRBJ2-1; 9 bases agree with TRBD2. The J segment lost 6 bases and the V segment lost 7 bases, leaving 10 bases of the junction unmatched. CDR1 MNHEY and CDR2 SMNVEV come from the germline V gene (reference sequence). This CDR3 has 15 amino acids. This CDR3 is CASILSGSGGNEQFF. CDR3 in DNA: TGTGCCAGCATCCTTAGCGGGAGCGGAGGCAATGAGCAGTTCTTC.

The gene calls are TRBV11-1 and TRBJ2-1; the D gene is possibly TRBD1 (6 bases). Between the trimmed V and J ends, which lost 4 bases and 11 bases, there was a span of 15 bases. This CDR3 is 13 amino acids long. Per the germline V gene, CDR1 is SGHAT and CDR2 is FQDESV (reference sequence). CDR3 protein: CASSSPGQFKQFF. In DNA form, the CDR3 reads TGTGCCAGCAGCTCACCCGGACAGTTCAAGCAGTTCTTC.

The chain carries TRBV29-1 and TRBJ1-5; D is unclear. The germline V and J ends were trimmed by 4 bases and 4 bases, with 8 bases remaining between them. This CDR3 spans 12 amino acids. CDR1 is SQVTM and CDR2 is ANQGSEA in the germline V gene. DNA for the CDR3: TGCAGCGTTGGTGGAGTTAATCAGCCCCAGCATTTT. This sequence encodes CSVGGVNQPQHF.

This clone has only one observation. The chain employs TRBV3-1 (or the pseudogene TRBV3-2) and TRBJ1-6, with 7 bases that match TRBD1. The junction had 7 bases not matched to a gene; V was cut back by 6 bases and J by 2 bases. Germline values: CDR1 LGHDT, CDR2 YNNKEL (reference sequence). This CDR3 is 16 amino acids long. In nucleotides, the CDR3 is TGTGCCAGCAGGGCACAGGGGTCCACCTATAATTCACCCCTCCACTTT. Protein sequence: CASRAQGSTYNSPLHF.

This clone has a single count. This chain connects TRBV2 to TRBJ2-7, with 11 bases lining up with TRBD2. The CDR3 has 14 amino acids. The junction had 2 bases not matched to a gene; V was cut back by 4 bases and J by 3 bases. Germline V gives CDR1 SNHLY, CDR2 FYNNEI. The CDR3 here is CASSAGLAGYEQYF. As DNA, the CDR3 is TGTGCCAGCAGTGCCGGACTAGCGGGCTACGAGCAGTACTTC.